This TCR beta chain was recovered during a study of cytomegalovirus exposure and HLA in healthy donors. This CDR3 has 16 amino acids. The PCR was carried out with 60 Vbeta primers and 13 Jbeta primers. Sequencing was performed with immunoSEQ multiplex PCR; in TCRdb, only in-frame clones are kept and a portion is missing. Of about 160,000 clones listed, approximately 80% are singletons. The sequence derives from a man younger than 30 in good health and CMV-seropositive. J is TRBJ1-5 and V is TRBV21-1. TRBV21-1 is an annotated pseudogene. Sequencing was performed on PBMCs. The chain's CDR3 is CASSKALADSNQPQHF. The CDR3 region has the DNA TGTGCCAGCAGCAAAGCGCTCGCGGATAGCAATCAGCCCCAGCATTTT.